This entry is about one T cell receptor beta chain. The clone's antigen remains unknown. Base-call qualities are not available, and no considerably larger clone is one nucleotide away. The library was produced with the immunoSEQ multiplex PCR assay. A mixture of 60 forward primers for TCR Vbeta segments and 13 reverse primers for TCR Jbeta segments was used in the multiplex PCR. A multiplex PCR assay on genomic DNA amplified the CDR3 region of rearranged TCR beta genes. On the Illumina HiSeq System, the amplified TCR beta libraries were sequenced as 87-base-pair reads. Under the source paper's analysis protocol: A later analysis tallied roughly 78 million unique TCR beta chains across the 650 to 750 repertoires, and about 12 million of those chains were shared by two or more donors. A nearest-neighbor algorithm error-corrected the raw reads and collapsed the reads into unique sequences, merging closely related sequences to remove PCR and sequencing errors. CDR3 sequences were aligned to IMGT reference sequences to assign V, D and J gene segments. For a sequence to be retained, a match of at least six nucleotides to both a V gene segment and a J gene segment was required. Rearrangements were called productive when the CDR3 lacked stop codons and stayed in frame with V and J; all others were non-productive. CDR3 was defined according to IMGT convention as the region running from the second conserved V-encoded cysteine to the conserved J-encoded phenylalanine. Sequences without an unambiguous match to a single V gene segment were excluded from the earlier analysis of about 600 of the donors. In an earlier analysis of around 600 of the donors, V segments were called functional above 56.7% productive rearrangements and were called segregating when the between-donor standard deviation exceeded 5%. To diagnose cytomegalovirus status from the catalog of TCR beta chain sequences, a statistical classification framework was built. V and J gene assignment, in a later analysis, came from comparing TCR nucleotide sequences with IMGT/GENE-DB human TR gene sequences. A later analysis assigned CDR3 sequences and most-parsimonious VDJ recombination scenarios with the TCRdist pipeline. In a later analysis, each TCR beta chain was defined by its CDR3 amino acid sequence together with its V-gene family, and reads lacking a unique V-gene family were excluded. A later analysis removed 592 highly shared, low-generation-probability nucleotide sequences to deal with suspected cross-contamination and a sequencing artifact. In a later analysis, a clonal expansion index was calculated for each public chain from normalized within-repertoire ranks of inferred template counts. In a later analysis, generation probabilities were computed with a VDJ recombination model fitted to out-of-frame rearrangements, and the resulting probabilities were checked against IGoR. In a later analysis, hypergeometric tests were used to score TCR-TCR, TCR-HLA and TCR-CMV co-occurrence, with a repertoire-size bias correction applied to TCR pairs. False discovery rates were estimated in a later analysis by permuting HLA or CMV assignments 20 times. In a later analysis, co-occurring TCRs were grouped using DBSCAN, and TCRdist sequence similarity was added for clustering within HLA-allele-positive subsets. For co-occurrence clustering, repertoires with fewer than 30,000 or more than 120,000 public chains were excluded, along with 4 to 6 repertoires with anomalous nucleotide sharing. In TCRdb, the immuneACCESS table is reduced to in-frame sequences with V and J assigned. These tables do not hold every clone; where another copy was compared, an unresolved V gene accounts for under half, and the others remain unexplained. V and J calls and clone size are those listed in that table; D and trimming were worked out from the DNA. Present in this sample are around 98,000 clones, around 80% of which were seen just once. 7% to 10% of the sample belongs to the ten largest clones.

These data come from a study of cytomegalovirus exposure and HLA in healthy donors (dated by TCRdb to about 2017). For context, the study as a whole: According to an earlier analysis of a few hundred of the donors, 200 million or so T cells yielded approximately 120 million unique TCR beta sequences and about 280 Gb of sequence data. Approximately 300 gigabases of sequencing data and around 90 million unique TCR sequences made up an early release that covered fewer than 650 HLA-typed donors. Of the roughly 430 genotyped donors, around 81% fell in the genetic ancestry cluster associated with self-reported Caucasian donors. The study was designed to test whether signatures of past pathogen exposure could be identified by cataloging public T cell receptors. Using immunosequencing, the study profiled T cell repertoires from some 670 subjects and related those repertoires to cytomegalovirus serostatus. Along with the roughly 670-subject first cohort, a separate validation cohort of more than 90 different subjects was used. High-throughput TCR immunosequencing, statistical association of individual TCRs with disease status, and machine learning were combined to predict cytomegalovirus infection status. In a later analysis, previously published TCR beta repertoires from more than 500 donors were re-analyzed and high-resolution HLA genotyping was added so that TCR occurrence patterns could be studied. Rather than using new phenotypic data, the later analysis identified candidate immune exposures from TCR beta sequences and from how often those sequences occurred across donors. An earlier analysis of approximately 500 of the donors applied high-throughput TCR beta sequencing to assess whether each TCR beta V gene segment acted as functional or pseudogenic. Donor age, sex, ethnicity and CMV serostatus were collected together with the repertoire data. Genome-wide SNP genotypes for about 65% of the 666 donors were used in a later genetic analysis, which treated that subset as a discovery cohort. Every discovery cohort repertoire had been produced on one sequencing platform. Class I and class II HLA loci were covered by the typing at four-digit resolution. The number of donors typed differed by locus, with about 629-630 for A, B, C, DRB1 and DQB1, more than 500 for DQA1, approximately 570 for DPA1, and 450 to 480 for DPB1. Because of strong linkage in the cohort, roughly 5 DR-DQ haplotypes were treated as single units for association and clustering. Across some 400 genotyped donors of the cohort, an average of roughly 250,000 unique TCR beta nucleotide sequences per donor were sequenced, and around 20% of those sequences were non-productive. What the work shows at the level of the full study, not this receptor alone: Strong co-occurrence of HLA alleles, especially DR and DQ, made assigning TCR associations to individual alleles difficult. In vitro tests confirmed that three of the cytomegalovirus-associated TCR beta chains recognize cytomegalovirus antigens. The presence/absence analyses assumed that sequencing depth was roughly uniform across donors, and that assumption may not be true. A further reported finding was that TCR beta sequences accurately predicted the HLA-A and HLA-B alleles for most subjects in the first cohort. The study gave a list of about 170 TCR beta chains associated with cytomegalovirus. Most TCR sequences were seen in very few donors, while some public TCRs were found in many individuals. CMV serostatus was the only immune exposure information available for the cohort. Most CMV-associated TCR beta chains appeared to be HLA-restricted in a later analysis, and the HLA associations seemed to be driven largely by CMV exposure. A later analysis associated about 17,000 TCR beta sequences with specific HLA alleles at a false discovery rate of 0.05. Compared with equally common non-associated chains, HLA-associated TCR beta chains in a later analysis were more clonally expanded and had lower generation probabilities. An association between a missense DCLRE1C variant and V-gene and J-gene trimming of TCR beta chains was found in a later genetic analysis and replicated in an independent cohort. Some IMGT-functional V segments, including TRBV6-2 and TRBV6-3, could not be distinguished by the 87-base-pair reads and were therefore excluded. In a later analysis, TCR association rates were found to vary across HLA loci, with the most associated TCRs seen for DRB1 alleles and the fewest for HLA-C alleles. A later analysis reported that several top co-occurrence clusters appeared linked to parvovirus B19, influenza, CMV and Epstein-Barr virus. Because HLA typing was unavailable for some donors at each locus, only the typed subset was used in association tests. The authors suggested that the approach could potentially be generalized to other disease states and immunological phenotypes. According to a later genetic analysis, donors in an Asian-associated ancestry cluster had fewer N-insertions in productive TCRs than the approximately 690-donor mean. Correlated functional status among segregating V segments might be attributable to linkage disequilibrium, but an unknown experimental factor could not be ruled out. A cluster of highly shared sequence variants was judged likely to represent a technical artifact of the sequencing pipeline. Seventeen rarely observed V segments, including chromosome 9 orphons, were excluded from the earlier analysis of approximately 500 of the donors because counts were too low. The classifier was reported to diagnose cytomegalovirus status with high specificity and sensitivity in both the original and validation cohorts. An earlier analysis of 587 of the donors showed that most TCR beta V segments appeared in productive rearrangements either about 87% or about 30% of the time, which broadly matched IMGT annotations. The cohort was sequenced for TCR beta chains only, and without alpha or paired-chain data the features that could be detected were limited.

In total, approximately 690 healthy bone marrow donors made up the cohort. All cohort members were sampled while nominally healthy, although unrecorded immune exposures were likely present. CMV serostatus was recorded as positive for some 300 and negative for about half of the roughly 700 cohort members, whereas no CMV serostatus was recorded for the donor in question. A peripheral blood sample was provided by each donor, and peripheral blood mononuclear cells were used for TCR beta sequencing. Genomic DNA extraction from the blood cell samples was performed with the Qiagen DNeasy Blood Extraction Kit. Including the terminal cysteine and phenylalanine, the CDR3 comprises 13 residues. The DNA shown is the 39-base CDR3, in frame from base 1. V lost 1 base and J lost 15 bases; the stretch between them is 17 bases long. Reading the germline V gene gives CDR1 SGHDT and CDR2 YYEEEE.

Here the chain combines TRBV5-6 and TRBJ2-1; the D segment could be TRBD1, given 6 matching bases. What was sequenced was PBMCs. This sequence was found in a human donor in good health. For the CDR3, the sequence is CASSLFRTAFWFF. The base sequence is TGTGCCAGCAGCTTGTTTCGGACAGCTTTTTGGTTCTTC.